This entry lists 15 T cell receptor beta chains sequenced from one sample in a study of T cells after yellow fever vaccination. TCRdb called the 5' RACE reads again in MiXCR, with one record for every CDR3 protein. The profile covers more than 300,000 distinct CDR3 sequences, with roughly 10% appearing a single time and 2.5% to 4% taken by the ten largest. The sequencing here drew on CD4+ T cells sorted from PBMCs, taken 45 days after the yellow fever booster vaccination. These receptors were collected from a man aged 18 to 35 who received the YFV17D yellow fever vaccine.

This clonotype was seen only a few times. The chain joins TRBV6-5 to TRBJ2-7; D not certain. The CDR3 spans 14 residues. With 2 bases removed from V and 3 bases from J, the gap between germline ends came to 11 bases. Germline lookup yields CDR1 MNHEY and CDR2 SVGAGI. Here the CDR3 DNA reads TGTGCCAGCAGTTACCGCATCGAAAGCTACGAGCAGTACTTC. Translation: CASSYRIESYEQYF.

This clonotype was seen a handful of times. The chain links TRBV6-5 to TRBJ1-5; the match to TRBD1 covers 7 bases. Trimming cost V 6 bases and J 0 bases; bases outside gene matches: 11. The CDR3 consists of 17 residues. CDR1 is MNHEY, CDR2 SVGAGI, per germline. The DNA for the CDR3 is TGTGCCAGCAGCCAACGCCGGGACAGCTATAGCAATCAGCCCCAGCATTTT. It encodes CASSQRRDSYSNQPQHF.

The J gene is TRBJ2-7, the V gene TRBV20-1; no clear D gene. This CDR3 is built from 11 residues. The germline V and J ends were trimmed by 6 bases and 4 bases, with 10 bases remaining between them. CDR1 is DFQATT and CDR2 is SNEGSKA in the germline V gene (reference sequence). DNA of the CDR3: TGCAGTGCCCTACAGCCTTACGAGCAGTACTTC. Translation gives CSALQPYEQYF.

In its sample, this clonotype was seen many times. The chain is built from TRBV11-3 and TRBJ2-2, with D possibly TRBD1 on 5 matching bases. V gave up 2 bases and J gave up 4 bases, with 11 bases separating them. Per germline, CDR1 SGHNT and CDR2 YENEEA. The length of the CDR3 is 15 residues. CDR3: CASSLWGSGTGELFF. The CDR3 region has the DNA TGTGCCAGCAGCTTATGGGGCTCGGGCACCGGGGAGCTGTTTTTT.

At least ten counts were recorded for this clonotype. The chain recombines TRBV3-1 with TRBJ1-1; D possibly corresponds to TRBD1 (5 bases). Trimming pared 1 base from V and 1 base from J, leaving 7 bases between. This CDR3 has 14 residues. The germline V gene has CDR1 LGHDT and CDR2 YNNKEL (reference sequence). The CDR3 DNA reads as TGTGCCAGCAGCCAAGTGGGGGGGAACACTGAAGCTTTCTTT. It codes for CASSQVGGNTEAFF.

This clonotype was seen at least ten times. This rearrangement joins TRBV7-9 to TRBJ1-1, with D possibly matching TRBD1 (5 bases). This CDR3 has 16 residues. The germline V gene encodes CDR1 SEHNR and CDR2 FQNEAQ (reference sequence). With 0 bases removed from V and 1 base from J, the gap between germline ends came to 12 bases. The CDR3 sequence is CASSLARDQRNTEAFF. The CDR3 DNA reads as TGTGCCAGCAGCTTAGCTCGGGACCAAAGGAACACTGAAGCTTTCTTT.

The chain couples TRBV7-2 to TRBJ2-3; D gene uncertain. CDR3 length: 14 amino acids. Germline V gene lookup returns CDR1 SGHTA and CDR2 FQGNSA. Trimming took off 5 bases at V and 4 bases at J, with 13 bases between the two ends. The CDR3 DNA sequence: TGTGCCAGCAGCGTCCGGGCTAGGGCAGATACGCAGTATTTT. It translates to CASSVRARADTQYF.

This clonotype turned up a few times. The rearrangement uses TRBV6-2 or TRBV6-3 and TRBJ1-5; D possibly corresponds to TRBD1 (5 bases). Germline loops: CDR1 MNHEY, CDR2 SVGEGT. V was clipped by 6 bases and J by 2 bases, with 14 bases between them. This CDR3 is built from 15 residues. In DNA form, the CDR3 reads TGTGCCAGCAGCCCATGGGGGAATGGCAATCAGCCCCAGCATTTT. Its protein is CASSPWGNGNQPQHF.

The rearrangement joins TRBV5-8 to TRBJ2-3, with TRBD2 identical over 10 bases. The CDR3 runs 17 residues. J gave up 3 bases and V 2 bases, and 9 bases lay outside the gene matches. Germline V gene data show CDR1 as SGHTS and CDR2 as YDEGEE. This chain's CDR3 is CASSFPGLASATDTQYF. CDR3 nucleotide sequence: TGTGCCAGCAGCTTTCCGGGACTAGCGTCGGCGACAGATACGCAGTATTTT.

This clonotype has just a few counts. The CDR3 loop reads CASKQDGMGPLHF. The CDR3 bases are TGTGCCAGCAAGCAAGACGGGATGGGACCCCTCCACTTT. The chain links TRBV2 to TRBJ1-6, with unresolved D. The germline CDR1 and CDR2 sequences are SNHLY and FYNNEI. CDR3 length: 13 amino acids. V dropped 7 bases and J dropped 12 bases, with 16 bases sitting between them.

This chain connects TRBV4-2 to TRBJ2-7; TRBD1 matches at 8 bases. Germline trimming cut 3 bases from V and 6 bases from J; bases unmatched to any gene: 4. CDR3 length: 13 amino acids. Germline V lookup: CDR1 LGHNA, CDR2 YNFKEQ. The chain's CDR3 is CASSQEQGAEQYF. The CDR3 DNA reads as TGTGCCAGCAGCCAGGAGCAGGGGGCCGAGCAGTACTTC.

This chain uses TRBV19 with TRBJ2-1; 7 nucleotides agree with TRBD1. CDR3 length: 15 residues. Trimming cost V 3 bases and J 7 bases; bases outside gene matches: 9. Germline lookup yields CDR1 LNHDA and CDR2 SQIVND (reference sequence). The CDR3 loop reads CASSIGGSRGNEQFF. CDR3 sequence (DNA): TGTGCCAGTAGTATTGGGGGCTCCAGGGGGAATGAGCAGTTCTTC. The whole variable domain, remainder taken from reference TRBV19 and TRBJ2-1, is DGGITQSPKYLFRKEGQNVTLSCEQNLNHDAMYWYRQDPGQGLRLIYYSQIVNDFQKGDIAEGYSVSREKKESFPLTVTSAQKNPTAFYLCASSIGGSRGNEQFFGPGTRLTVL.

The chain joins TRBV5-1 to TRBJ2-5, with 7 bases aligning to TRBD1. The CDR3 is 17 residues long. CDR1 and CDR2 from the germline V gene are SGHRS and YFSETQ. The J segment lost 4 bases and the V segment lost 5 bases, leaving 17 bases of the junction unmatched. CDR3 loop: CASSRVSTGATGETQYF. The CDR3 DNA reads as TGCGCCAGCAGTCGAGTTTCTACAGGGGCTACTGGAGAGACCCAGTACTTC.

This clonotype was counted between two and nine times. V and J are TRBV24-1 and TRBJ2-2; 7 bases map to TRBD1. This CDR3 is 15 amino acids long. V lost 4 bases and J lost 6; bases outside the gene matches: 7. The germline V gene encodes CDR1 KGHDR and CDR2 SFDVKD. CDR3 residues: CATSDLGQRSGELFF. CDR3 nucleotides: TGTGCCACCAGTGACCTGGGACAGCGATCCGGGGAGCTGTTTTTT.

Many counts were recorded for this clonotype. This chain links TRBV29-1 with TRBJ2-1; 11 nucleotides align to TRBD2. V lost 2 bases and J lost 1; bases outside the gene matches: 1. This CDR3 spans 15 amino acids. Germline V CDR1 and CDR2: SQVTM, ANQGSEA. CDR3 nucleotides: TGCAGCGTTGAACTAGCGGGGGGTTCCTACAATGAGCAGTTCTTC. Protein: CSVELAGGSYNEQFF.